The entry that follows covers one T cell receptor beta chain sequence. Its target is unknown. These data originate in a study of shared clonotypes between healthy human individuals. Study-level results: Naive subsets usually exceeded memory subsets in estimated richness.

With 4 bases clipped from V and 4 bases from J, the junction kept 12 bases outside the gene matches. Per the germline V gene, CDR1 is SGHAT and CDR2 is FQNNGV. This CDR3 region has 16 residues. Method: immunoSEQ multiplex PCR; TCRdb's copy keeps in-frame clones and lacks some. The data show 2,100,000 or so clones, with approximately 95% seen just once and around 0.13% held by the top ten. The healthy adult donors were HIV-negative and reported no recent acute infections or vaccinations. The sequencing sample was made of naive CD4+ T cells sorted from blood. Subset in this sample: CD45RA+ positively selected. The chain uses TRBV11-2 and TRBJ1-1; 7 nucleotides agree with TRBD1. The origin of this receptor is a man between 18 and 35 years old in good health. The CDR3 loop reads CASSSYRGMGSTEAFF. The CDR3 DNA follows: TGTGCCAGCAGCTCCTACAGGGGCATGGGGAGCACTGAAGCTTTCTTT.